Below are 26 T cell receptor beta chains sequenced from a single sample in a study of blood T cell repertoires in COVID-19. The method was immunoSEQ multiplex PCR; TCRdb's version includes in-frame clones alone and lacks a portion of them. This sample carries over 55,000 clones, 75% to 85% of them seen once, and the ten largest clones take about 23%. Sequenced: peripheral blood. Source of these receptors: a man aged 50-60 years with acute or convalescent COVID-19.

Ten or more counts support this clone. CDR3 region: CASSQEVGVLYGYTF. The CDR3 nucleotides are TGCGCCAGCAGCCAAGAGGTAGGGGTTCTCTATGGCTACACCTTC. The chain links TRBV4-1 to TRBJ1-2, with D perhaps TRBD1 (5 bases). Trimming cost V 0 bases and J 4 bases, with 12 bases left between them. Germline CDR1 is MGHRA and CDR2 is YSYEKL. The CDR3 consists of 15 residues.

In this sample, this clone turned up a few times. The chain joins TRBV6-6 to TRBJ1-1, with a possible D match to TRBD1 (6 bases). CDR3 length: 14 amino acids. Germline CDR1 is MNHNY and CDR2 is SVGAGI (reference sequence). Trimming left V 9 bases short and J 1 base short, with 15 bases between. The CDR3 spells CASGLGGGNTEAFF. The CDR3, as DNA: TGTGCCAGTGGATTAGGGGGTGGGAACACTGAAGCTTTCTTT.

This clone has at least ten counts. The chain has TRBV2 and TRBJ2-1; possibly TRBD1 for D (5 bases). V shed 4 bases and J shed 4 bases, with 8 bases lying between them. Germline CDR1 SNHLY, CDR2 FYNNEI. The CDR3 is 13 residues long. CDR3 coding DNA: TGTGCCAGCAGTGGACAGCTATACAATGAGCAGTTCTTC. It translates to CASSGQLYNEQFF.

This chain joins TRBV7-2 and TRBJ2-5, with 7 bases matching TRBD2. The V gene end was trimmed by 1 base and the J gene end by 4 bases; junction bases not matched to a gene: 6. Germline values: CDR1 SGHTA, CDR2 FQGNSA. The CDR3 covers 15 residues. The CDR3 DNA is TGTGCCAGCAGCTTAGTAATAGGGGAGGGAGAGACCCAGTACTTC. Protein: CASSLVIGEGETQYF. The full variable domain, its missing parts supplied by reference TRBV7-2 and TRBJ2-5, is GAGVSQSPSNKVTEKGKDVELRCDPISGHTALYWYRQSLGQGLEFLIYFQGNSAPDKSGLPSDRFSAERTGGSVSTLTIQRTQQEDSAVYLCASSLVIGEGETQYFGPGTRLLVL.

The chain couples TRBV12-3 or TRBV12-4 to TRBJ1-3; D remains ambiguous. The CDR3 is 12 residues long. Trimming removed 3 bases from V and 4 bases from J, with 4 bases in between. This CDR3 reads CASSFLGNTIYF. The CDR3 coding sequence is TGTGCCAGCAGTTTCTTGGGAAACACCATATATTTT.

This clone has a single count. The chain joins TRBV10-3 to TRBJ2-7; the match to TRBD2 covers 14 bases. This CDR3 is built from 17 residues. Germline V gene sequence: CDR1 ENHRY, CDR2 SYGVKD. The J segment lost 0 bases and the V segment lost 2 bases, leaving 3 bases of the junction unmatched. CDR3 sequence reads: CAISEAGLAGGSYEQYV. Here the CDR3 DNA reads TGTGCCATCAGTGAGGCAGGACTAGCGGGGGGCTCCTACGAGCAGTACGTC.

The gene calls are TRBV6-1 and TRBJ2-7; TRBD1 matches 7 bases. The V gene's germline CDR1 is MNHNS and CDR2 SASEGT. J lost 5 bases, V lost 1 base, and 2 bases had no gene match. CDR3 size: 13 residues. CDR3 DNA sequence: TGTGCCAGCAGTGAAGACAGGGGCGACGAGCAGTACTTC. Translated, it gives CASSEDRGDEQYF.

The chain couples TRBV5-1 to TRBJ2-3; tentatively, D is TRBD1 (6 bases). With 0 bases removed from V and 4 bases from J, the gap between germline ends came to 12 bases. Germline CDR1 is SGHRS and CDR2 is YFSETQ. This CDR3 is built from 15 residues. The CDR3 DNA is TGCGCCAGCAGCTTGGGGGACACCCAGTCAGATACGCAGTATTTT. Translating gives CASSLGDTQSDTQYF.

This clone was observed a single time. The rearrangement joins TRBV10-1 to TRBJ1-1; D is undetermined. Germline V gives CDR1 WNHNN, CDR2 SYGVQD (reference sequence). The CDR3 extends over 15 amino acids. Trimming took off 0 bases at V and 5 bases at J, with 13 bases between the two ends. CDR3 in amino acids: CASSESGQGGTEAFF. The CDR3 DNA sequence: TGCGCCAGCAGTGAGTCCGGTCAAGGCGGGACTGAAGCTTTCTTT.

In its sample, this clone was seen a few times. V gene TRBV19 combines with J gene TRBJ2-1, with D possibly matching TRBD1 (5 bases). The CDR3 consists of 13 residues. V was cut by 3 bases and J by 6 bases, with 9 bases left in between. Germline V gives CDR1 LNHDA, CDR2 SQIVND (reference sequence). As DNA, the CDR3 is TGTGCCAGTAGTATTTCAGGGCGCAATGAGCAGTTCTTC. It encodes CASSISGRNEQFF.

The chain is built from TRBV24-1 and TRBJ2-2; 10 nucleotides line up with TRBD1. Losses at the gene ends were 7 bases for V and 7 bases for J; bases not matched to a gene: 8. Germline CDR1 and CDR2: KGHDR and SFDVKD. This CDR3 is built from 15 residues. The CDR3 spells CATRAPGQGIGELFF. The CDR3 DNA is TGTGCCACCAGAGCCCCGGGACAGGGGATCGGGGAGCTGTTTTTT.

This chain uses TRBV7-9 with TRBJ1-1, with D perhaps TRBD1 (6 bases). Germline-derived CDR1 and CDR2 are SEHNR and FQNEAQ (reference sequence). Between the trimmed V and J ends, which lost 3 bases and 7 bases, there was a span of 12 bases. CDR3 length: 13 amino acids. DNA for the CDR3: TGTGCCAGCAGCTTGTTCGAAGGGGGTGAAGCTTTCTTT. Its protein is CASSLFEGGEAFF.

The gene calls are TRBV29-1 and TRBJ2-3; D possibly corresponds to TRBD2 (7 bases). The CDR3 has 15 amino acids. Germline V gives CDR1 SQVTM, CDR2 ANQGSEA. Trimming removed 3 bases at V and 4 bases at J, with 17 bases between. The CDR3 DNA reads TGCAGCGTTGATGGCGGGGAGGGGGGGGCAGATACGCAGTATTTT. It is translated as CSVDGGEGGADTQYF.

The rearrangement joins TRBV3-1 (or the pseudogene TRBV3-2) to TRBJ1-3; D is uncertain. Germline loops: CDR1 LGHDT, CDR2 YNNKEL (reference sequence). This CDR3 has 14 residues. V lost 0 bases and J lost 3, with 6 bases in between. CDR3 coding DNA: TGTGCCAGCAGCCAAGATAACAGTGGAAACACCATATATTTT. Protein product: CASSQDNSGNTIYF.

The chain uses TRBV27 and TRBJ1-6; D gene uncertain. Germline values: CDR1 MNHEY, CDR2 SMNVEV (reference sequence). The CDR3 spans 13 residues. V lost 6 bases to trimming and J lost 7 bases, with 10 bases between them. The CDR3 bases are TGTGCCAGCAGCTGGAGGAGGAATTCACCCCTCCACTTT. Encoded protein: CASSWRRNSPLHF.

This rearrangement joins TRBV2 to TRBJ2-1, with 10 bases fitting TRBD1. V was pared by 2 bases and J by 3 bases, with 4 bases of the junction left unmatched. The CDR3 is made up of 16 amino acids. In germline, CDR1 is SNHLY, CDR2 FYNNEI. CDR3 bases: TGTGCCAGCAGTGAATCAGGGACAGGGGACTACAATGAGCAGTTCTTC. Translated: CASSESGTGDYNEQFF.

This clone was seen just once. The CDR3 bases are TGTGCCACCAGCAGAGACAGGGACAGTGGAGGCTACACCTTC. Amino acid sequence: CATSRDRDSGGYTF. This rearrangement joins TRBV15 to TRBJ1-2; 7 bases are shared with TRBD1. Germline V gene lookup returns CDR1 LNHNV and CDR2 YYDKDF (reference sequence). The CDR3 runs 14 residues. V dropped 0 bases and J dropped 8; count of bases not matched to a gene: 6.

V usage is TRBV29-1 and J usage is TRBJ2-7; TRBD2 agrees at 9 bases. The ends lost 1 base at V and 1 base at J; junction bases unmatched: 2. In germline, CDR1 is SQVTM, CDR2 ANQGSEA. There are 14 residues in the CDR3. This chain's CDR3 is CSVEVRGGSYEQYF. Here the CDR3 DNA reads TGCAGCGTTGAAGTGCGGGGGGGATCCTACGAGCAGTACTTC.

The chain is built from TRBV28 and TRBJ1-2; 11 bases fit TRBD1. This CDR3 has 16 amino acids. The trim removed 2 bases at V and 1 base at J, leaving 3 bases unmatched. Looked up from germline, CDR1 is MDHEN and CDR2 is SYDVKM. DNA of the CDR3: TGTGCCAGCAGTTTAGGGGGACAGGGGGTTAACTATGGCTACACCTTC. The encoded protein is CASSLGGQGVNYGYTF.

This sequence joins TRBV7-8 and TRBJ2-5, with 9 bases aligning to TRBD1. J was trimmed by 4 bases and V by 5 bases; bases with no gene match: 8. This CDR3 is built from 15 residues. Germline loops: CDR1 SGHVS, CDR2 FQNEAQ. DNA of the CDR3: TGTGCCAGCAGCCTCGTGACAGGGGGGATAGAGACCCAGTACTTC. Amino acids: CASSLVTGGIETQYF.

The gene calls are TRBV11-2 and TRBJ1-2; 9 bases match TRBD1. This CDR3 is 16 amino acids long. Germline V lookup: CDR1 SGHAT, CDR2 FQNNGV. After removal of 0 bases from V and 5 bases from J, the junction contained 7 bases not matched to a gene. DNA for the CDR3: TGTGCCAGCAGCTTAGATTGGGACAGGGTGAGGTATGGCTACACCTTC. Amino acids: CASSLDWDRVRYGYTF.

This clone was counted a single time. The CDR3 sequence: CASSLTRGLAKNIQYF. CDR3 nucleotides: TGTGCCAGCAGCCTAACCCGGGGTTTAGCCAAAAACATTCAGTACTTC. The chain combines TRBV21-1 with TRBJ2-4; TRBD2 was called by the table and not checked on the DNA. TRBV21-1 is recorded as a pseudogene. The CDR3 is 16 residues long.

The genes are TRBV4-1 and TRBJ1-5; D is possibly TRBD1 (5 bases). The CDR3 runs to 14 residues. V lost 4 bases, J lost 4 bases, and 11 bases lay in between. The germline CDR1 and CDR2 sequences are MGHRA and YSYEKL. CDR3 sequence reads: CASSPQGWNQPQHF. CDR3 DNA: TGCGCCAGCAGCCCTCAGGGCTGGAATCAGCCCCAGCATTTT.

The V call is TRBV5-6, the J call TRBJ1-2; 8 bases match TRBD1. With 4 bases clipped from V and 8 bases from J, the junction kept 7 bases outside the gene matches. CDR1 and CDR2 (germline): SGHDT, YYEEEE. The CDR3 runs to 13 residues. CDR3 in amino acids: CASSRTGRRGYTF. CDR3 sequence (DNA): TGTGCCAGCAGCCGGACAGGGCGGCGAGGCTACACCTTC.

The gene calls are TRBV21-1 and TRBJ2-7; the table calls TRBD1, which could not be checked here. TRBV21-1 is flagged as a pseudogene. This CDR3 is 19 amino acids long. The CDR3 DNA reads TGTGCCAGCAGCAGCCGGACAGGGGGCGCGGTCCCCATCTCCTACGAGCAGTACGTC. Translation: CASSSRTGGAVPISYEQYV.

The chain joins TRBV10-1 to TRBJ1-2, with D hard to call. This CDR3 region has 14 residues. V shed 0 bases and J shed 7 bases, with 12 bases lying between them. Germline CDR1 is WNHNN and CDR2 is SYGVQD (reference sequence). The CDR3 sequence: CASSESNIGGGYTF. The CDR3, as DNA: TGCGCCAGCAGTGAGTCGAATATTGGCGGTGGCTACACCTTC.